One TCR beta chain is described in this entry. Its antigen is unknown. The study pooled second doses at about 4 or about 12 weeks. TCRdb's table, derived via immunoSEQ multiplex PCR, lists solely in-frame clones and lacks some. In the table there are over 150,000 clones, just over 85% of which are singletons. CDR3 length: 16 residues. CDR1 SGHRS and CDR2 YFSETQ come from the germline V gene. Trimming removed 4 bases from V and 2 bases from J, with 17 bases in between. The source of the sample is a study of T cell responses to AZD1222 COVID-19 vaccine. General study findings and limits: Repertoires in all cases were sampled only once the peak T cell response had passed. Spike-specific TCRs gained breadth and depth after people received two AZD1222 doses.

This sequence originates from an adult who received the AZD1222 COVID-19 vaccine. The sequencing here drew on peripheral blood, taken 28 days after the second AZD1222 dose. The chain employs TRBV5-1 and TRBJ2-3; no reliable D call. CDR3 nucleotides: TGCGCCAGCAGCCCTAGAAGAGGTCCCTCCACAGATACGCAGTATTTT. Its protein is CASSPRRGPSTDTQYF.